The 31 T cell receptor beta chains listed next were all sequenced from one sample in a study of blood T cell repertoires in COVID-19. Some clones are missing from TCRdb's copy, which holds only in-frame ones; the method was immunoSEQ multiplex PCR. This table has about 240,000 clones, roughly nine tenths appearing once. The specimen was peripheral blood. The receptors originated from a man in his fifties or sixties with acute or convalescent COVID-19.

The chain links TRBV5-4 to TRBJ2-7; unclear D gene. Per the germline V gene, CDR1 is SGHNT and CDR2 is YYREEE (reference sequence). This CDR3 region has 14 residues. V shed 3 bases and J shed 2 bases, with 12 bases lying between them. CDR3 DNA: TGTGCCAGCAGCTCTCCCGCAGGAACCTACGAGCAGTACTTC. Protein: CASSSPAGTYEQYF.

On this clone itself: The junction departs from the called germline gene at one end, perhaps through a read error. The V and J genes are TRBV12-3 or TRBV12-4 and TRBJ1-5, with D possibly matching TRBD1 (5 bases). CDR3 length equals 11 residues. CDR3 residues: CASSSGPSGVF. CDR3 DNA sequence: TGTGCCAGCAGCTCCGGTCCCTCGGGGGTTTTT.

V usage is TRBV19 and J usage is TRBJ2-7; TRBD2 aligns across 10 bases. CDR3 size: 16 residues. V was pared by 3 bases and J by 4 bases, with 9 bases of the junction left unmatched. Germline loops: CDR1 LNHDA, CDR2 SQIVND (reference sequence). The CDR3 here is CASSILAGDRSYEQYF. CDR3 DNA sequence: TGTGCCAGTAGTATCCTAGCGGGAGACCGGTCTTACGAGCAGTACTTC.

The CDR3 DNA is TGCGCCAGCAGCCAGGGAGACAGGTTTCATTCGACTAATGAAAAACTGTTTTTT. Translated, it gives CASSQGDRFHSTNEKLFF. The V and J genes are TRBV4-1 and TRBJ1-4; possible D gene TRBD1, 6 bases. Looked up from germline, CDR1 is MGHRA and CDR2 is YSYEKL. V was shortened by 3 bases and J by 2 bases, with 19 bases between the two germline ends. This CDR3 is 18 amino acids long.

The count of this clone is one. The rearrangement joins TRBV19 to TRBJ2-1, with 7 bases matching TRBD2. The CDR3 runs 17 residues. V lost 4 bases, J lost 2 bases, and 11 bases stayed unmatched. Germline V gene sequence: CDR1 LNHDA, CDR2 SQIVND (reference sequence). In DNA, the CDR3 is TGTGCCAGTAGTACCCCCCTGGGCGCGGGAGCCTACAATGAGCAGTTCTTC. Translation: CASSTPLGAGAYNEQFF.

This chain connects TRBV5-6 to TRBJ1-2, with 8 bases lining up with TRBD1. With 0 bases clipped from V and 2 bases from J, the junction kept 0 bases outside the gene matches. CDR1 and CDR2 (germline): SGHDT, YYEEEE. This CDR3 is built from 14 residues. The CDR3: CASSLDRGNYGYTF. CDR3 nucleotides: TGTGCCAGCAGCTTGGACAGGGGGAACTATGGCTACACCTTC.

This clone has more than one count but fewer than ten. The chain is built from TRBV30 and TRBJ1-1; TRBD1 aligns across 9 bases. CDR1 GTSNPN and CDR2 SVGIG come from the germline V gene (reference sequence). The CDR3 covers 14 residues. With 3 bases clipped from V and 5 bases from J, the junction kept 7 bases outside the gene matches. The CDR3 DNA reads as TGTGCCTGGAGACAGGGGGCAGGAGGAACTGAAGCTTTCTTT. This codes for CAWRQGAGGTEAFF.

The chain is built from TRBV7-2 and TRBJ2-7, with D possibly matching TRBD2 (6 bases). V lost 1 base, J lost 2 bases, and 12 bases lay in between. The CDR3 sequence is 15 residues long. The V gene's germline CDR1 is SGHTA and CDR2 FQGNSA. The DNA for the CDR3 is TGTGCCAGCAGCTTAGGCGGGGACGGAGCCTACGAGCAGTACTTC. It encodes CASSLGGDGAYEQYF.

This chain uses TRBV7-9 with TRBJ1-1; 8 bases agree with TRBD1. Germline CDR1 and CDR2: SEHNR and FQNEAQ (reference sequence). J was trimmed by 3 bases and V by 6 bases; bases with no gene match: 15. There are 17 residues in the CDR3. The CDR3 loop is CASRHGDRLYLDTEAFF. CDR3 nucleotides: TGTGCCAGCAGGCATGGGGACAGGTTGTACCTGGACACTGAAGCTTTCTTT. The variable domain in full, with the rest retrieved from reference TRBV7-9 and TRBJ1-1, is DTGVSQNPRHKITKRGQNVTFRCDPISEHNRLYWYRQTLGQGPEFLTYFQNEAQLEKSRLLSDRFSAERPKGSFSTLEIQRTEQGDSAMYLCASRHGDRLYLDTEAFFGQGTRLTVV.

This clone was picked up a small number of times. This chain uses TRBV27 with TRBJ2-7; D perhaps matches TRBD2 (6 bases). The V and J ends lost 7 bases and 4 bases respectively, with 14 bases between them. The CDR3 totals 13 residues. Germline loops: CDR1 MNHEY, CDR2 SMNVEV (reference sequence). This CDR3 reads CASNPGGGYEQYF. CDR3 coding DNA: TGTGCCAGCAATCCTGGTGGAGGGTACGAGCAGTACTTC.

This clone was seen a handful of times. The chain has TRBV28 and TRBJ1-5, with TRBD1 identical over 10 bases. Germline V CDR1 and CDR2: MDHEN, SYDVKM. The CDR3 extends over 16 amino acids. Germline trimming cut 6 bases from V and 2 bases from J; bases unmatched to any gene: 7. In DNA, the CDR3 is TGTGCCAGCAGCTTTGACAGGGGGCTGGGCAATCAGCCCCAGCATTTT. This gives the protein CASSFDRGLGNQPQHF. Full variable domain (missing parts from reference TRBV28 and TRBJ1-5): DVKVTQSSRYLVKRTGEKVFLECVQDMDHENMFWYRQDPGLGLRLIYFSYDVKMKEKGDIPEGYSVSREKKERFSLILESASTNQTSMYLCASSFDRGLGNQPQHFGDGTRLSIL.

V gene TRBV2 combines with J gene TRBJ2-2, with a possible D match to TRBD2 (6 bases). The V gene's germline CDR1 is SNHLY and CDR2 FYNNEI. This CDR3 has 15 amino acids. V lost 6 bases to trimming and J lost 3 bases, with 14 bases between them. DNA for the CDR3: TGTGCCAGCAGGAGGAGACTAGTCGACACCGGGGAGCTGTTTTTT. Its translation is CASRRRLVDTGELFF.

The chain employs TRBV6-5 and TRBJ2-1; maybe TRBD2 (6 bases). V lost 6 bases and J lost 5, with 17 bases in between. The CDR3 is made up of 15 amino acids. Germline V gene data show CDR1 as MNHEY and CDR2 as SVGAGI. CDR3 nucleotide sequence: TGTGCCAGCAGCAAACCGGGACTTTATCACAATGAGCAGTTCTTC. Translating gives CASSKPGLYHNEQFF.

The CDR3 region has the DNA TGCGCCAGCAGCATAGACAGGAGCGGGGAGCTGTTTTTT. It specifies CASSIDRSGELFF. This chain uses TRBV5-1 with TRBJ2-2; tentative D call: TRBD1 (6 bases). The CDR3 has 13 residues. Between the trimmed V and J ends, which lost 4 bases and 7 bases, there was a span of 11 bases. Per germline, CDR1 SGHRS and CDR2 YFSETQ.

V gene TRBV28 combines with J gene TRBJ2-3; 10 bases are shared with TRBD2. Germline V gives CDR1 MDHEN, CDR2 SYDVKM. J lost 2 bases, V lost 3 bases, and 2 bases had no gene match. The CDR3 is 15 amino acids. The DNA of the CDR3 is TGTGCCAGCAGTTTTCTAGCGGGAGTCACAGATACGCAGTATTTT. Translated: CASSFLAGVTDTQYF.

V usage is TRBV4-1 and J usage is TRBJ2-7; possibly TRBD2 for D (6 bases). The CDR3 sequence is 16 residues long. The V and J ends lost 3 bases and 4 bases respectively, with 19 bases between them. Germline V CDR1 and CDR2: MGHRA, YSYEKL. CDR3 protein: CASSQALGGRVYEQYF. The CDR3 region has the DNA TGCGCCAGCAGCCAGGCCCTTGGGGGGAGAGTTTACGAGCAGTACTTC.

The gene calls are TRBV28 and TRBJ2-7; weak D call: TRBD2 (6 bases). V was shortened by 6 bases and J by 4 bases, with 19 bases between the two germline ends. The germline CDR1 and CDR2 sequences are MDHEN and SYDVKM. The CDR3 is 15 amino acids. The CDR3: CASRPGGRRGYEQYF. The CDR3 nucleotides are TGTGCCAGCAGACCCGGGGGACGGAGGGGATACGAGCAGTACTTC. The full variable domain, with the rest looked up from reference TRBV28 and TRBJ2-7, is DVKVTQSSRYLVKRTGEKVFLECVQDMDHENMFWYRQDPGLGLRLIYFSYDVKMKEKGDIPEGYSVSREKKERFSLILESASTNQTSMYLCASRPGGRRGYEQYFGPGTRLTVT.

This clone was counted a single time. This chain connects TRBV3-1 (or the pseudogene TRBV3-2) to TRBJ1-3; 7 nucleotides align to TRBD1. V lost 3 bases and J lost 5; bases outside the gene matches: 7. There are 15 residues in the CDR3. From germline, CDR1 is LGHDT and CDR2 YNNKEL (reference sequence). The CDR3 nucleotides are TGTGCCAGCAGCCACCCGCCGGGACAGAGAAACACCATATATTTT. Its translation is CASSHPPGQRNTIYF.

This clone was counted a single time. The chain is built from TRBV12-3 or TRBV12-4 and TRBJ2-7, with D unclear. The germline V and J ends were trimmed by 2 bases and 9 bases, with 11 bases remaining between them. This CDR3 is built from 12 residues. CDR3: CASSLNSLGQYF. The CDR3 bases are TGTGCCAGCAGTTTAAACAGCCTGGGGCAGTACTTC.

J is TRBJ1-1 and V is TRBV5-8; 10 bases line up with TRBD1. V was clipped by 6 bases and J by 2 bases; unmatched bases: 7. The CDR3 spans 15 residues. The V gene's germline CDR1 is SGHTS and CDR2 YDEGEE. This CDR3 is CASTTGQGINTEAFF. The CDR3 region has the DNA TGTGCCAGCACCACGGGACAGGGGATTAACACTGAAGCTTTCTTT.

The chain combines TRBV3-1 (or the pseudogene TRBV3-2) with TRBJ1-3; D possibly corresponds to TRBD1 (5 bases). V was cut by 4 bases and J by 3 bases, with 10 bases left in between. CDR3 length equals 14 residues. Per germline, CDR1 LGHDT and CDR2 YNNKEL (reference sequence). The CDR3: CASSPGQGGNTIYF. Written as DNA, the CDR3 is TGTGCCAGCAGCCCAGGACAAGGTGGAAACACCATATATTTT.

This chain links TRBV19 with TRBJ1-5, with 10 bases that match TRBD1. Germline values: CDR1 LNHDA, CDR2 SQIVND (reference sequence). V shed 5 bases, J shed 0 bases, and the junction held 16 bases outside the gene matches. The CDR3 covers 20 residues. CDR3 bases: TGTGCCAGTAGTTGGGACAGGGGTGCCTCGGGGGGGATTAGCAATCAGCCCCAGCATTTT. Protein product: CASSWDRGASGGISNQPQHF. Full variable domain (outside the CDR3, taken from reference TRBV19 and TRBJ1-5): DGGITQSPKYLFRKEGQNVTLSCEQNLNHDAMYWYRQDPGQGLRLIYYSQIVNDFQKGDIAEGYSVSREKKESFPLTVTSAQKNPTAFYLCASSWDRGASGGISNQPQHFGDGTRLSIL.

V is TRBV10-3 and J is TRBJ2-1; possibly TRBD2 for D (7 bases). Germline-derived CDR1 and CDR2 are ENHRY and SYGVKD. Trimming pared 11 bases from V and 1 base from J, leaving 24 bases between. CDR3 length: 17 residues. The DNA for the CDR3 is TGTGCCGCGACGTCTTTGGGGGGGGCAGGGTCCTACAATGAGCAGTTCTTC. Its translation: CAATSLGGAGSYNEQFF.

This clone was seen a handful of times. The same CDR3 also results from other DNA sequences found in this sample. The chain carries TRBV3-1 (or the pseudogene TRBV3-2) and TRBJ2-7; TRBD1 aligns across 8 bases. The CDR3 contains 15 residues. The trim removed 0 bases at V and 7 bases at J, leaving 8 bases unmatched. CDR1 and CDR2 from the germline V gene are LGHDT and YNNKEL (reference sequence). The CDR3 region has the DNA TGTGCCAGCAGCCAAGATGGCCAGGGGGCGCGAGAGCAGTACTTC. Protein product: CASSQDGQGAREQYF.

V and J are TRBV7-2 and TRBJ2-5, with 7 bases that match TRBD1. Germline V gene data show CDR1 as SGHTA and CDR2 as FQGNSA. CDR3 size: 16 residues. V lost 7 bases and J lost 1; bases outside the gene matches: 12. Written as DNA, the CDR3 is TGTGCCAGCAACTCCTGGGGACAGCAACTCCAAGAGACCCAGTACTTC. It yields the protein CASNSWGQQLQETQYF. Using reference TRBV7-2 and TRBJ2-5 for the parts outside the CDR3, the full variable domain is GAGVSQSPSNKVTEKGKDVELRCDPISGHTALYWYRQSLGQGLEFLIYFQGNSAPDKSGLPSDRFSAERTGGSVSTLTIQRTQQEDSAVYLCASNSWGQQLQETQYFGPGTRLLVL.

Note on this clone: This sample also contains other DNA sequences that code for the same CDR3. The chain carries TRBV19 and TRBJ2-5; 14 nucleotides match TRBD2. The junction had 5 bases not matched to a gene; V was cut back by 4 bases and J by 4 bases. CDR1 is LNHDA, CDR2 SQIVND, per germline (reference sequence). This CDR3 contains 16 residues. This chain's CDR3 is CASSTGTSGRRETQYF. The CDR3, as DNA: TGTGCCAGTAGTACGGGGACTAGCGGGAGAAGAGAGACCCAGTACTTC. The whole variable domain, filled in from reference TRBV19 and TRBJ2-5, reads DGGITQSPKYLFRKEGQNVTLSCEQNLNHDAMYWYRQDPGQGLRLIYYSQIVNDFQKGDIAEGYSVSREKKESFPLTVTSAQKNPTAFYLCASSTGTSGRRETQYFGPGTRLLVL.

This clone was detected only once. The J gene is TRBJ1-6, the V gene TRBV7-9; 9 nucleotides line up with TRBD1. This CDR3 contains 16 residues. Trimming cost V 6 bases and J 8 bases; bases outside gene matches: 11. Germline V CDR1 and CDR2: SEHNR, FQNEAQ (reference sequence). The chain's CDR3 is CASRYGDRAQDSPLHF. The CDR3 nucleotides read TGTGCCAGCAGGTACGGGGACAGGGCCCAGGATTCACCCCTCCACTTT.

The rearrangement links TRBV1 to TRBJ1-2. TRBV1 is deemed a pseudogene. The CDR3 covers 14 residues. This chain's CDR3 is CTSSQVGENYGYTF. DNA of the CDR3: TGCACCAGCAGCCAAGTCGGGGAGAACTATGGCTACACCTTC.

The V gene is TRBV6-2 or TRBV6-3, the J gene TRBJ2-7; 8 bases line up with TRBD2. CDR1 is MNHEY and CDR2 is SVGEGT in the germline V gene. The CDR3 consists of 16 residues. Trimming removed 2 bases from V and 0 bases from J; junction bases left unmatched: 6. The CDR3 sequence: CASSYISGRGSYEQYF. In DNA form, the CDR3 reads TGTGCCAGCAGTTACATAAGCGGGAGAGGCTCCTACGAGCAGTACTTC.

This chain joins TRBV30 and TRBJ2-5; perhaps TRBD1 as D (6 bases). The germline V gene encodes CDR1 GTSNPN and CDR2 SVGIG (reference sequence). Trimming pared 2 bases from V and 4 bases from J, leaving 11 bases between. The CDR3 is made up of 13 amino acids. The CDR3 sequence: CAWSSTGRETQYF. Written as DNA, the CDR3 is TGTGCCTGGAGTTCTACAGGGAGAGAGACCCAGTACTTC.

The rearrangement uses TRBV2 and TRBJ2-7; D possibly corresponds to TRBD2 (5 bases). CDR3 length: 12 residues. The V gene lost 3 bases and the J gene lost 5 bases, with 8 bases spanning the gap. Germline V gives CDR1 SNHLY, CDR2 FYNNEI. The CDR3 loop is CASSDPSHEQYF. CDR3 coding DNA: TGTGCCAGCAGTGACCCTAGCCACGAGCAGTACTTC.